The 28 T cell receptor beta chains below come from one sample, sequenced in a study of T cell changes during pregnancy in multiple sclerosis. TCRdb's copy holds only in-frame clones and misses some; the assay was immunoSEQ multiplex PCR. Of 67,000 or so clones in the sample, around 92% were seen once. The source material was CD8+ T cells from peripheral blood mononuclear cells, sampled in the third trimester of pregnancy. The receptors originated from a female donor in good health, enrolled as a control in a pregnancy study.

The chain combines TRBV10-3 with TRBJ2-7; D perhaps matches TRBD1 (6 bases). The CDR3 is 12 residues long. Germline values: CDR1 ENHRY, CDR2 SYGVKD. V was cut by 10 bases and J by 4 bases, with 14 bases left in between. DNA for the CDR3: TGTGCCACCTCCGGGACACTTTACGAGCAGTACTTC. It translates to CATSGTLYEQYF.

V is TRBV7-6 and J is TRBJ2-7, with 8 nucleotides matching TRBD2. The CDR3 consists of 15 residues. V was clipped by 4 bases and J by 0 bases; unmatched bases: 5. Germline CDR1 and CDR2: SGHVS and FNYEAQ. CDR3 sequence (DNA): TGTGCCAGCAGCTCGGGAGGGGGACCCTCCTACGAGCAGTACTTC. As protein: CASSSGGGPSYEQYF.

V is TRBV7-3 and J is TRBJ2-7, with D possibly matching TRBD1 (6 bases). Trimming stripped 1 base from V and 1 base from J, with 11 bases between. Germline V gene sequence: CDR1 SGHTA, CDR2 FQGTGA. The CDR3 extends over 15 amino acids. CDR3 amino acids: CASSLSRDKSYEQYF. The CDR3 nucleotides are TGTGCCAGCAGCTTAAGCCGGGACAAATCCTACGAGCAGTACTTC.

This clone was counted once. This chain links TRBV19 with TRBJ2-7, with D perhaps matching TRBD2 (6 bases). Germline V gives CDR1 LNHDA, CDR2 SQIVND (reference sequence). The CDR3 has 15 residues. Trimming stripped 4 bases from V and 3 bases from J, with 16 bases between. CDR3 in amino acids: CASSTAPGTHYEQYF. CDR3 sequence (DNA): TGTGCCAGTAGTACCGCCCCCGGGACTCACTACGAGCAGTACTTC.

The genes are TRBV27 and TRBJ2-3; 7 positions match TRBD1. This CDR3 spans 16 amino acids. The germline CDR1 and CDR2 sequences are MNHEY and SMNVEV (reference sequence). Trimming at V came to 5 bases and at J to 0 bases, leaving 8 bases not matched to a gene. The CDR3 nucleotides are TGTGCCAGCAGTCCAACCGGGACAGTTAGCACAGATACGCAGTATTTT. The encoded protein is CASSPTGTVSTDTQYF.

The V call is TRBV7-6, the J call TRBJ2-5; tentative D call: TRBD2 (7 bases). The V end was cut by 2 bases, the J end by 8 bases, with 15 bases between. Germline V gene data show CDR1 as SGHVS and CDR2 as FNYEAQ. This CDR3 comprises 14 residues. The CDR3 here is CASSLSRGGPTQYF. The CDR3, as DNA: TGTGCCAGCAGCTTAAGCCGCGGGGGCCCCACCCAGTACTTC.

V gene TRBV11-3 combines with J gene TRBJ1-1, with D possibly being TRBD1 (5 bases). CDR3 length equals 13 residues. V was clipped by 8 bases and J by 1 base, with 11 bases between them. From germline, CDR1 is SGHNT and CDR2 YENEEA. The CDR3 DNA is TGTGCCAGCTCGGAAGACAGGAACACTGAAGCTTTCTTT. This codes for CASSEDRNTEAFF.

V gene TRBV7-8 combines with J gene TRBJ2-2, with 7 bases that match TRBD1. V lost 5 bases and J lost 0; bases outside the gene matches: 9. The CDR3 loop spans 17 amino acids. Germline V lookup: CDR1 SGHVS, CDR2 FQNEAQ. CDR3 loop: CASSPRPGQSNTGELFF. CDR3 sequence (DNA): TGTGCCAGCAGCCCCCGTCCGGGACAGTCGAACACCGGGGAGCTGTTTTTT. The whole variable domain, filled in from reference TRBV7-8 and TRBJ2-2, reads GAGVSQSPRYKVAKRGQDVALRCDPISGHVSLFWYQQALGQGPEFLTYFQNEAQLDKSGLPSDRFFAERPEGSVSTLKIQRTQQEDSAVYLCASSPRPGQSNTGELFFGEGSRLTVL.

J is TRBJ1-1 and V is TRBV5-1; 10 bases match TRBD1. After removal of 4 bases from V and 6 bases from J, the junction contained 6 bases not matched to a gene. CDR1 and CDR2 (germline): SGHRS, YFSETQ. The CDR3 has 14 amino acids. In nucleotides, the CDR3 is TGCGCCAGCAGCATCCGACAGGGGGCGGCTGAAGCTTTCTTT. It specifies CASSIRQGAAEAFF.

The chain links TRBV10-2 to TRBJ1-1; D remains ambiguous. The CDR3 spans 13 residues. Trimming took 2 bases from V and 0 from J, leaving 4 bases between them. Per germline, CDR1 WSHSY and CDR2 SAAADI. The CDR3 loop reads CASSENMNTEAFF. CDR3 bases: TGCGCCAGCAGTGAGAATATGAACACTGAAGCTTTCTTT.

The chain combines TRBV4-1 with TRBJ2-3; a weak D match, TRBD2 (7 bases). The CDR3 length is 16 residues. V was shortened by 5 bases and J by 0 bases, with 15 bases between the two germline ends. Germline CDR1 MGHRA, CDR2 YSYEKL. The DNA of the CDR3 is TGCGCCAGCAGCAAAAGGGGGGGCTTGAGCACAGATACGCAGTATTTT. Residues: CASSKRGGLSTDTQYF.

The chain has TRBV27 and TRBJ1-1; D might be TRBD1 (6 bases). Germline V gene lookup returns CDR1 MNHEY and CDR2 SMNVEV (reference sequence). V lost 7 bases to trimming and J lost 1 base, with 10 bases between them. The CDR3 totals 13 residues. The chain's CDR3 is CASTQGWNTEAFF. DNA of the CDR3: TGTGCCAGCACCCAGGGGTGGAACACTGAAGCTTTCTTT.

V gene TRBV30 combines with J gene TRBJ2-5; TRBD1 matches 9 bases. This CDR3 region has 15 residues. V was clipped by 0 bases and J by 5 bases; unmatched bases: 7. Germline CDR1 reads GTSNPN; CDR2 reads SVGIG (reference sequence). CDR3 in amino acids: CAWSVNTGGKETQYF. The CDR3 coding sequence is TGTGCCTGGAGTGTAAATACAGGGGGCAAGGAGACCCAGTACTTC. The complete variable domain, with remaining parts taken from reference TRBV30 and TRBJ2-5, reads SQTIHQWPATLVQPVGSPLSLECTVEGTSNPNLYWYRQAAGRGLQLLFYSVGIGQISSEVPQNLSASRPQDRQFILSSKKLLLSDSGFYLCAWSVNTGGKETQYFGPGTRLLVL.

The chain carries TRBV7-2 and TRBJ2-7; TRBD2 is a possible D gene (7 bases). V was trimmed by 6 bases and J by 0 bases, leaving 15 bases between them. Germline lookup yields CDR1 SGHTA and CDR2 FQGNSA. The CDR3 is 15 amino acids. The CDR3: CASRGGLDSSYEQYF. For the CDR3, the DNA is TGTGCCAGCAGGGGGGGGTTGGACAGCTCCTACGAGCAGTACTTC.

The chain employs TRBV13 and TRBJ1-3; D gene uncertain. Trimming took 0 bases from V and 4 from J, leaving 7 bases between them. This CDR3 has 14 amino acids. Looked up from germline, CDR1 is PRHDT and CDR2 is FYEKMQ (reference sequence). The DNA for the CDR3 is TGTGCCAGCAGCTTAGGGACACTGGGAAACACCATATATTTT. It is translated as CASSLGTLGNTIYF.

This clone has more than one count but fewer than ten. The chain employs TRBV30 and TRBJ1-6, with TRBD1 matching 7 bases. Germline V gene sequence: CDR1 GTSNPN, CDR2 SVGIG (reference sequence). The CDR3 loop spans 14 amino acids. V shed 4 bases and J 11 bases; nucleotides not matched to a gene: 11. DNA of the CDR3: TGTGCCTGGAACAAACAGGGGTTAAAGACACCCCTCCACTTT. It yields the protein CAWNKQGLKTPLHF.

The chain links TRBV7-2 to TRBJ1-1; D uncertain. Trimming left V 2 bases short and J 5 bases short, with 6 bases between. This CDR3 has 12 residues. Germline assignment: CDR1 SGHTA and CDR2 FQGNSA. CDR3 in amino acids: CASSLTRTEAFF. The CDR3 nucleotides are TGTGCCAGCAGCTTAACCAGGACTGAAGCTTTCTTT.

The chain joins TRBV19 to TRBJ1-6, with D unresolved. Between the trimmed V and J ends, which lost 7 bases and 0 bases, there was a span of 7 bases. The CDR3 has 14 residues. Looked up from germline, CDR1 is LNHDA and CDR2 is SQIVND (reference sequence). The CDR3 loop reads CASKEFSYNSPLHF. CDR3 DNA: TGTGCCAGTAAAGAGTTCTCCTATAATTCACCCCTCCACTTT.

The chain joins TRBV13 to TRBJ1-2; D is unclear. Trimming took 2 bases from V and 6 from J, leaving 13 bases between them. CDR1 PRHDT and CDR2 FYEKMQ come from the germline V gene (reference sequence). The CDR3 runs 14 residues. In DNA form, the CDR3 reads TGTGCCAGCAGCTTAAGCTGGGAGGGCAATGGCTACACCTTC. Translation gives CASSLSWEGNGYTF.

The rearrangement joins TRBV30 to TRBJ2-7, with 8 bases aligning to TRBD1. The CDR3 totals 14 residues. The V and J ends lost 2 bases and 3 bases, in that order; junction bases with no gene match: 6. Germline V gene lookup returns CDR1 GTSNPN and CDR2 SVGIG (reference sequence). The CDR3 here is CAWSPPGTGYEQYF. In DNA form, the CDR3 reads TGTGCCTGGAGTCCACCCGGGACAGGCTACGAGCAGTACTTC.

The rearrangement links TRBV27 to TRBJ2-5, with a tentative D call TRBD2 (7 bases). The J call may be in error: the DNA end matches TRBJ2-7 better. Per germline, CDR1 MNHEY and CDR2 SMNVEV (reference sequence). The CDR3 sequence is 17 residues long. CDR3 coding DNA: TGTGCCAGCAGTTTCACTCTCGGGGGGCCCTCCTCGGTCGAGCAGTACTTC. Protein product: CASSFTLGGPSSVEQYF.

Written as DNA, the CDR3 is TGTGCCAGCAGCTTAGCCCCCAGGGTTGGGGAAAAACTGTTTTTT. Translated, it gives CASSLAPRVGEKLFF. The rearrangement uses TRBV7-2 and TRBJ1-4, with D possibly TRBD1 on 5 matching bases. CDR3 size: 15 residues. The V gene's germline CDR1 is SGHTA and CDR2 FQGNSA. V lost 0 bases, J lost 8 bases, and 13 bases lay in between.

The chain couples TRBV30 to TRBJ2-3; TRBD2 aligns across 16 bases. The CDR3 totals 15 residues. Germline assignment: CDR1 GTSNPN and CDR2 SVGIG (reference sequence). With V trimmed by 5 bases and J by 8 bases, 7 bases remained unmatched. This chain's CDR3 is CAWEGTSGGAGTQYF. In DNA form, the CDR3 reads TGTGCCTGGGAAGGGACTAGCGGGGGGGCGGGTACGCAGTATTTT.

The chain employs TRBV19 and TRBJ1-1; weak D call: TRBD1 (5 bases). The CDR3 is made up of 14 amino acids. Germline loops: CDR1 LNHDA, CDR2 SQIVND (reference sequence). The germline V and J ends were trimmed by 7 bases and 5 bases, with 17 bases remaining between them. The CDR3 protein is CASTEGYGGTEAFF. CDR3 bases: TGTGCCAGTACCGAAGGATATGGGGGGACTGAAGCTTTCTTT.

V gene TRBV25-1 combines with J gene TRBJ2-1; 7 bases match TRBD1. The CDR3 extends over 17 amino acids. Germline lookup yields CDR1 MGHDK and CDR2 SYGVNS. V dropped 4 bases and J dropped 4; count of bases not matched to a gene: 13. CDR3 sequence (DNA): TGTGCCAGCAGTGGCCTAGTCGGGGACAGAGTTTACAATGAGCAGTTCTTC. Translation gives CASSGLVGDRVYNEQFF. The full variable domain, completed using reference TRBV25-1 and TRBJ2-1, is EADIYQTPRYLVIGTGKKITLECSQTMGHDKMYWYQQDPGMELHLIHYSYGVNSTEKGDLSSESTVSRIRTEHFPLTLESARPSHTSQYLCASSGLVGDRVYNEQFFGPGTRLTVL.

CDR3 bases: TGTGCCAGCAGCTTTTCCTGGGACAGGGTGGACGGGTCTAGGTACGAGCAGTACTTC. Translating it yields CASSFSWDRVDGSRYEQYF. The gene calls are TRBV7-9 and TRBJ2-7; the match to TRBD1 covers 9 bases. There are 19 residues in the CDR3. The V gene's germline CDR1 is SEHNR and CDR2 FQNEAQ (reference sequence). The junction had 19 bases not matched to a gene; V was cut back by 3 bases and J by 4 bases. The whole variable domain, filled in from reference TRBV7-9 and TRBJ2-7, reads DTGVSQNPRHKITKRGQNVTFRCDPISEHNRLYWYRQTLGQGPEFLTYFQNEAQLEKSRLLSDRFSAERPKGSFSTLEIQRTEQGDSAMYLCASSFSWDRVDGSRYEQYFGPGTRLTVT.

This clone is a singleton in its sample. The chain has TRBV7-9 and TRBJ2-7; D might be TRBD1 (6 bases). The V gene's germline CDR1 is SEHNR and CDR2 FQNEAQ (reference sequence). With 5 bases removed from V and 3 bases from J, the gap between germline ends came to 8 bases. The CDR3 totals 12 residues. In DNA, the CDR3 is TGTGCCAGCAGCCTACAGGGCTACGAGCAGTACTTC. Protein: CASSLQGYEQYF.

This sequence joins TRBV29-1 and TRBJ2-7; 8 bases match TRBD1. Unmatched junction bases numbered 11, after V lost 0 bases and J lost 4 bases. The CDR3 has 16 amino acids. Germline V gives CDR1 SQVTM, CDR2 ANQGSEA. CDR3 protein: CSVEDGQGARGYEQYF. The DNA for the CDR3 is TGCAGCGTTGAAGATGGGCAGGGGGCGAGGGGTTACGAGCAGTACTTC.